This entry describes one T cell receptor (beta chain). The V end was cut by 5 bases, the J end by 0 bases, with 8 bases between. The germline V gene encodes CDR1 SEHNR and CDR2 FQNEAQ (reference sequence). This CDR3 comprises 14 residues. This entry belongs to a study of OX40 agonist ivuxolimab in advanced cancers. The wider study: Ivuxolimab, an antibody acting as an agonist of OX40 (CD134), was used to treat patients.

Assay: immunoSEQ multiplex PCR; the TCRdb copy retains only in-frame clones and omits some. Of more than 80,000 clones listed, roughly 90% are singletons. The chain carries TRBV7-9 and TRBJ1-3; D is uncertain. This clonotype was sampled from an adult with an advanced solid tumor such as melanoma, head and neck, liver or kidney cancer. The material was CD4+ or CD8+ T cells sorted from blood, obtained in a trial of the OX40 agonist ivuxolimab. The CDR3 protein is CASSDGVSGNTIYF. Written as DNA, the CDR3 is TGTGCCAGCAGCGACGGTGTCTCTGGAAACACCATATATTTT.